The sequence of this TCR beta chain was determined in a study of T cells in Graves' hyperthyroidism and ophthalmopathy. With regard to this clonotype: A read error may account for a junction end that differs from germline.

The investigators amplified TCR beta CDR3 regions from RNA transcripts. HTBI primers were the set used in a first-round RT-PCR of the TCR CDR3. TCRdb re-called the multiplex PCR reads with MiXCR, one entry per CDR3 protein. The table shows around 350,000 distinct CDR3 sequences, with approximately 14% occurring only once. The CDR3 extends over 16 amino acids. Looked up from germline, CDR1 is ENHRY and CDR2 is SYGVKD. This chain links TRBV10-3 with TRBJ1-1, with D possibly TRBD1 on 5 matching bases. The clonotype originates from a woman under 30 with Graves' hyperthyroidism that later progressed to Graves' ophthalmopathy. Sequencing was done on a sample of blood. CDR3 region: CAISESGGRMNTGAFF. CDR3 coding DNA: TGTGCCATCAGTGAGTCGGGGGGACGGATGAACACTGGAGCTTTCTTT.